The T cell receptor (beta chain) under discussion was sequenced for a study of blood T cell repertoires in COVID-19. TCRdb's table, derived via immunoSEQ multiplex PCR, lists solely in-frame clones and lacks some. The sample shows around 300,000 clones, around 87% of them seen only once. This CDR3 contains 13 residues. V was clipped by 7 bases and J by 1 base, with 10 bases between them. The chain links TRBV12-3 or TRBV12-4 to TRBJ2-5; a possible D gene is TRBD1 (6 bases). The sequenced sample consisted of PBMCs or T cells enriched from blood (not recorded which). The clonotype comes from a woman younger than 30 who had recovered from COVID-19. The CDR3 sequence: CASTRGFQETQYF. The CDR3 nucleotides are TGTGCCAGCACCAGGGGTTTCCAAGAGACCCAGTACTTC.